A single sample gave rise to the 19 T cell receptor beta chains below, sequenced in a study of T cell repertoires in cytomegalovirus infection. One entry per CDR3 protein results from TCRdb running MiXCR on the reads. The table records around 530,000 distinct CDR3 sequences, 16% of them present only once. The sequencing sample was made of CD8+ T cells from PBMCs. Every receptor here comes from a human donor in good health (CMV status not recorded). Some clones in this sample may be carry-over from other donors' samples.

This clonotype showed up many times. This rearrangement joins TRBV6-2 or TRBV6-3 to TRBJ2-1; no reliable D call. Deletions cut 5 bases from V and 1 base from J, with 12 bases between. Germline V gives CDR1 MNHEY, CDR2 SVGEGT. The CDR3 runs 15 residues. The CDR3 nucleotides are TGTGCCAGCAGTCCCATCAAAGCGTCCTACAATGAGCAGTTCTTC. This gives the protein CASSPIKASYNEQFF.

The sample holds many counts of this clonotype. The rearrangement joins TRBV7-8 to TRBJ1-2; D is unclear. Germline lookup yields CDR1 SGHVS and CDR2 FQNEAQ. Trimming cost V 1 base and J 1 base, with 10 bases left between them. There are 15 residues in the CDR3. The CDR3 sequence: CASSLVLGSNYGYTF. The CDR3 nucleotides are TGTGCCAGCAGCTTAGTTTTGGGCAGTAACTATGGCTACACCTTC.

This chain connects TRBV7-9 to TRBJ1-2, with 7 positions matching TRBD1. V gave up 5 bases and J gave up 2 bases; unmatched junction bases: 5. The CDR3 is made up of 14 amino acids. The germline V gene encodes CDR1 SEHNR and CDR2 FQNEAQ (reference sequence). The CDR3 DNA is TGTGCCAGCAGCCCCGCGGACAGGAACTATGGCTACACCTTC. Translation gives CASSPADRNYGYTF.

This clonotype was counted ten times or more. The chain couples TRBV6-1 to TRBJ2-7; TRBD1 matches 8 bases. CDR3 size: 15 residues. J lost 0 bases, V lost 10 bases, and 11 bases had no gene match. Germline CDR1 reads MNHNS; CDR2 reads SASEGT. The CDR3 nucleotides are TGTGCCACCGGCGACAGGGGTTACCTCTCCTACGAGCAGTACTTC. It yields the protein CATGDRGYLSYEQYF.

The V gene is TRBV24-1, the J gene TRBJ2-1; the D gene is possibly TRBD1 (6 bases). The CDR3 spans 16 residues. The germline V gene has CDR1 KGHDR and CDR2 SFDVKD. The germline V and J ends were trimmed by 3 bases and 8 bases, with 19 bases remaining between them. The CDR3 DNA is TGTGCCACCAGTGATCCGACAGGAACCCTTAAGGATGAGCAGTTCTTC. This codes for CATSDPTGTLKDEQFF.

This chain uses TRBV12-3 or TRBV12-4 with TRBJ2-3; 11 nucleotides align to TRBD2. V was clipped by 7 bases and J by 6 bases; unmatched bases: 9. The CDR3 has 15 residues. The CDR3 coding sequence is TGTGCCAGCACCCTTAGCGGGAGGGCCGTCGATACGCAGTATTTT. It is translated as CASTLSGRAVDTQYF.

In this sample, this clonotype turned up a few times. J is TRBJ2-5 and V is TRBV12-3 or TRBV12-4, with D unclear. Deletions cut 5 bases from V and 7 bases from J, with 20 bases between. The CDR3 is made up of 15 amino acids. The CDR3 DNA is TGTGCCAGCAGTCCCCCCTATGGCTGGATGACGACCCAGTACTTC. Translation gives CASSPPYGWMTTQYF.

The chain couples TRBV20-1 to TRBJ1-6; no reliable D call. V was clipped by 1 base and J by 9 bases, with 16 bases between them. This CDR3 is built from 15 residues. CDR1 DFQATT and CDR2 SNEGSKA come from the germline V gene (reference sequence). CDR3 bases: TGCAGTGCTAGAGCCCCGAAGGGTGCGGCTTCACCCCTCCACTTT. Translation: CSARAPKGAASPLHF.

In nucleotides, the CDR3 is TGTGCCAGCAGTTCCCCCCACAGGGAGACCCAGTACTTC. Its translation is CASSSPHRETQYF. The rearrangement links TRBV12-3 or TRBV12-4 to TRBJ2-5, with D possibly TRBD1 on 5 matching bases. CDR3 length: 13 amino acids. Trimming cost V 4 bases and J 5 bases, with 11 bases left between them.

The chain couples TRBV16 to TRBJ1-3; D perhaps matches TRBD1 (5 bases). V was shortened by 2 bases and J by 0 bases, with 14 bases between the two germline ends. CDR1 is KGHSY, CDR2 FQNENV, per germline. The CDR3 runs to 17 residues. The CDR3 bases are TGTGCCAGCAGCCAACTACTTGGGGCCAGCTCTGGAAACACCATATATTTT. Amino acid sequence: CASSQLLGASSGNTIYF.

This clonotype was counted at least ten times. V is TRBV7-9 and J is TRBJ1-5; D unclear. V was trimmed by 5 bases and J by 8 bases, leaving 13 bases between them. Germline CDR1 SEHNR, CDR2 FQNEAQ (reference sequence). The CDR3 consists of 13 residues. The CDR3 DNA sequence: TGTGCCAGCAGCACCCAACGCGCGGAGCCCCAGCATTTT. Its protein is CASSTQRAEPQHF.

V and J are TRBV20-1 and TRBJ1-4, with D unclear. The germline V gene has CDR1 DFQATT and CDR2 SNEGSKA (reference sequence). V lost 5 bases, J lost 0 bases, and 10 bases lay in between. CDR3 length equals 14 residues. The CDR3 region has the DNA TGCAGTGCTGTCAGGCGTGCAACTAATGAAAAACTGTTTTTT. Protein: CSAVRRATNEKLFF.

The sample holds a few counts of this clonotype. A much bigger clone sits one base away, suggesting this may be a read error. The chain couples TRBV13 to TRBJ1-1; 10 bases line up with TRBD1. Trimming took 3 bases from V and 1 from J; bases not matched to a gene: 5. The CDR3 length is 16 residues. Germline values: CDR1 PRHDT, CDR2 FYEKMQ (reference sequence). The CDR3 DNA is TGTGCCAGCAGCTTGACCGGGACAGGGGCGAACACTGAAGCTTTCTTT. Encoded protein: CASSLTGTGANTEAFF. The full variable domain, completed using reference TRBV13 and TRBJ1-1, is AAGVIQSPRHLIKEKRETATLKCYPIPRHDTVYWYQQGPGQDPQFLISFYEKMQSDKGSIPDRFSAQQFSDYHSELNMSSLELGDSALYFCASSLTGTGANTEAFFGQGTRLTVV.

This chain connects TRBV5-1 to TRBJ2-1, with 7 nucleotides matching TRBD2. Germline CDR1 reads SGHRS; CDR2 reads YFSETQ. The J segment lost 3 bases and the V segment lost 4 bases, leaving 7 bases of the junction unmatched. This CDR3 comprises 15 residues. CDR3 loop: CASSMLAEGYNEQFF. CDR3 DNA sequence: TGCGCCAGCAGCATGCTAGCGGAGGGCTACAATGAGCAGTTCTTC. The whole variable domain, remainder taken from reference TRBV5-1 and TRBJ2-1, is KAGVTQTPRYLIKTRGQQVTLSCSPISGHRSVSWYQQTPGQGLQFLFEYFSETQRNKGNFPGRFSGRQFSNSRSEMNVSTLELGDSALYLCASSMLAEGYNEQFFGPGTRLTVL.

This chain uses TRBV14 with TRBJ1-1; 7 nucleotides match TRBD1. The V gene's germline CDR1 is SGHDN and CDR2 FVKESK. The CDR3 sequence is 17 residues long. The trim removed 0 bases at V and 0 bases at J, leaving 7 bases unmatched. The CDR3 spells CASSQEGGQFMNTEAFF. CDR3 sequence (DNA): TGTGCCAGCAGCCAAGAGGGGGGACAGTTCATGAACACTGAAGCTTTCTTT.

This clonotype was counted ten times or more. The CDR3 protein is CASSQLPGQGDSYSNQPQHF. The DNA of the CDR3 is TGCGCCAGCAGCCAGCTACCGGGACAGGGGGATTCGTATAGCAATCAGCCCCAGCATTTT. The genes are TRBV4-1 and TRBJ1-5, with TRBD1 matching over 11 bases. The V gene end was trimmed by 3 bases and the J gene end by 0 bases; junction bases not matched to a gene: 13. Looked up from germline, CDR1 is MGHRA and CDR2 is YSYEKL. The CDR3 contains 20 residues.

Notes on this clonotype: This may come from a read error, since a much larger clone is one base off. The CDR3 does not end in the conserved phenylalanine or tryptophan, so this is likely a read error. V is TRBV10-3 and J is TRBJ2-1; perhaps TRBD1 as D (5 bases). Germline-derived CDR1 and CDR2 are ENHRY and SYGVKD. The CDR3 sequence is 13 residues long. Trimming cost V 10 bases and J 0 bases, with 10 bases left between them. CDR3 in DNA: TGTGCCACTAAGGACAACTCCTACAATGAGCAGTTCTTA. Its protein is CATKDNSYNEQFL.

Ten or more counts support this clonotype. The genes are TRBV28 and TRBJ2-2, with 8 bases that match TRBD2. The germline V gene encodes CDR1 MDHEN and CDR2 SYDVKM. Trimming at V came to 6 bases and at J to 6 bases, leaving 18 bases not matched to a gene. The CDR3 is made up of 18 amino acids. The DNA of the CDR3 is TGTGCCAGCAGCGAACCACCTCCGGGACTAGGGTTTTCCGGGGAGCTGTTTTTT. This encodes CASSEPPPGLGFSGELFF.

This clonotype has a count of ten or more. The V gene is TRBV11-2, the J gene TRBJ2-7; perhaps D is TRBD1 or TRBD2 (6 bases each). This CDR3 has 14 amino acids. The V end was cut by 3 bases, the J end by 0 bases, with 9 bases between. Germline assignment: CDR1 SGHAT and CDR2 FQNNGV. The CDR3 reads CASSFGGPSYEQYF. The CDR3 bases are TGTGCCAGCAGCTTTGGGGGGCCCTCCTACGAGCAGTACTTC. Complete variable domain (other parts from reference TRBV11-2 and TRBJ2-7): EAGVAQSPRYKIIEKRQSVAFWCNPISGHATLYWYQQILGQGPKLLIQFQNNGVVDDSQLPKDRFSAERLKGVDSTLKIQPAKLEDSAVYLCASSFGGPSYEQYFGPGTRLTVT.